A selection of T cell receptor beta chains follows, all from one sample in a study of blood T cell repertoires in COVID-19. Sequencing used immunoSEQ multiplex PCR; TCRdb keeps in-frame clones, though not all of them. The repertoire consists of around 68,000 clones, with roughly 88% occurring once and the leading ten covering 1.5% to 2%. The specimen was peripheral blood. The receptor set was obtained from a human donor in a cohort sampled during active COVID-19. The CDR3 runs from the conserved cysteine through the conserved F or W. D genes are given only for firm matches. Expanded clones are given a class, and other clones once, few, many or no size at all.

D gene: NA
J gene: TRBJ2-3
clone size: NA
V gene: TRBV6-2/TRBV6-3
CDR3 DNA: TGTGCCAGCAGTTACTCGGGGCAGGGTGGGACAGATACGCAGTATTTT
CDR3 protein: CASSYSGQGGTDTQYF

D gene: TRBD2
J gene: TRBJ2-3
clone size: NA
V gene: TRBV10-3
CDR3 DNA: TGTGCCATCAGTGAGTCGAAGGCTAGCGGGATGAATACAGATACGCAGTATTTT
CDR3 protein: CAISESKASGMNTDTQYF

D gene: TRBD1
J gene: TRBJ1-2
clone size: NA
V gene: TRBV20-1
CDR3 DNA: TGCAGTGCTAGTCTAGTACAGGGGGCTAGAGATGGCTACACCTTC
CDR3 protein: CSASLVQGARDGYTF

D gene: NA
J gene: TRBJ2-1
clone size: NA
V gene: TRBV7-2
CDR3 DNA: TGTGCCAGCAGCCCACAGGGGACTGGCCACAATGAGCAGTTCTTC
CDR3 protein: CASSPQGTGHNEQFF

D gene: NA
J gene: TRBJ2-6
clone size: NA
V gene: TRBV21-1
CDR3 DNA: TGTGCCAGCAGCAAAAGAAAAAAACCGAGGTCTGGGGCCAACGTCCTGACTTTC
CDR3 protein: CASSKRKKPRSGANVLTF

D gene: TRBD1
J gene: TRBJ1-6
clone size: NA
V gene: TRBV28
CDR3 DNA: TGTGCCAGCAGTCGACAGGGCTCCTATAATTCACCCCTCCACTTT
CDR3 protein: CASSRQGSYNSPLHF

D gene: NA
J gene: TRBJ2-1
clone size: NA
V gene: TRBV27
CDR3 DNA: TGTGCCAGCAGTAATGACGACGGGACCTACAATGAGCAGTTCTTC
CDR3 protein: CASSNDDGTYNEQFF

D gene: TRBD1
J gene: TRBJ2-7
clone size: NA
V gene: TRBV7-9
CDR3 DNA: TGTGCCAGCAGCGGAGGACAGGGGACCCCCTACGAGCAGTACTTC
CDR3 protein: CASSGGQGTPYEQYF

D gene: TRBD2
J gene: TRBJ2-3
clone size: NA
V gene: TRBV15
CDR3 DNA: TGTGCCACCAGCAGAGGGGGTGGGATAGCGGGTAGCACAGATACGCAGTATTTT
CDR3 protein: CATSRGGGIAGSTDTQYF

D gene: NA
J gene: TRBJ2-3
clone size: once
V gene: TRBV5-5
CDR3 DNA: TGTGCCAGCAGCTTGGGCCAGGGTAGGACAGATACGCAGTATTTT
CDR3 protein: CASSLGQGRTDTQYF

D gene: NA
J gene: TRBJ2-3
clone size: NA
V gene: TRBV6-1
CDR3 DNA: TGTGCCAGCAGTGAAGGGGTCCGGACTAGCACAGATACGCAGTATTTT
CDR3 protein: CASSEGVRTSTDTQYF

D gene: NA
J gene: TRBJ2-1
clone size: NA
V gene: TRBV7-3
CDR3 DNA: TGTGCCAGCAGCTCACTCGGGGGGCATGAGCAGTTCTTC
CDR3 protein: CASSSLGGHEQFF

D gene: NA
J gene: TRBJ1-1
clone size: NA
V gene: TRBV18
CDR3 DNA: TGTGCCAGCTCACCTACGGGGAACACTGAAGCTTTCTTT
CDR3 protein: CASSPTGNTEAFF

D gene: TRBD1
J gene: TRBJ2-5
clone size: NA
V gene: TRBV15
CDR3 DNA: TGTGCCACCAGCAGATCCGGGACAGGGGGAGCAGGAGAGACCCAGTACTTC
CDR3 protein: CATSRSGTGGAGETQYF

D gene: NA
J gene: TRBJ2-7
clone size: NA
V gene: TRBV19
CDR3 DNA: TGTGCCAGTAGTTTTCTCCAGGGGGAGCAGTACTTC
CDR3 protein: CASSFLQGEQYF

D gene: NA
J gene: TRBJ2-1
clone size: NA
V gene: TRBV6-2/TRBV6-3
CDR3 DNA: TGTGCCAGCAGTCGTAGCGGTACCCGACCAGAGCAGTTCTTC
CDR3 protein: CASSRSGTRPEQFF

D gene: TRBD1
J gene: TRBJ1-6
clone size: NA
V gene: TRBV28
CDR3 DNA: TGTGCCAGCAGGCGGGACAGTGTGAATTCACCCCTCCACTTT
CDR3 protein: CASRRDSVNSPLHF

D gene: NA
J gene: TRBJ2-1
clone size: NA
V gene: TRBV5-1
CDR3 DNA: TGCGCCAGCAGCAGAGACTACAATGAGCAGTTCTTC
CDR3 protein: CASSRDYNEQFF

D gene: NA
J gene: TRBJ1-5
clone size: few
V gene: TRBV3-1/TRBV3-2
CDR3 DNA: TGTGCCAGCAGCCAGGCCTCCGGGAGGCAGCCCCAGCATTTT
CDR3 protein: CASSQASGRQPQHF

D gene: TRBD2
J gene: TRBJ2-3
clone size: NA
V gene: TRBV5-1
CDR3 DNA: TGCGCCAGCAGCCTATGGACTAGCGGGAAACTGGATACGCAGTATTTT
CDR3 protein: CASSLWTSGKLDTQYF

D gene: TRBD1
J gene: TRBJ2-3
clone size: NA
V gene: TRBV27
CDR3 DNA: TGTGCCAGCAGTCCCACGACAGGGTTGGCGCCAGATACGCAGTATTTT
CDR3 protein: CASSPTTGLAPDTQYF

D gene: NA
J gene: TRBJ2-3
clone size: NA
V gene: TRBV3-1/TRBV3-2
CDR3 DNA: TGTGCCAGCAGCCTGAATAGGGGGGATACGCAGTATTTT
CDR3 protein: CASSLNRGDTQYF

D gene: TRBD2
J gene: TRBJ2-2
clone size: NA
V gene: TRBV20-1
CDR3 DNA: TGCAGTGCTAGTGTCGAGGAGGGAACTAGCGGGAATTTCAACACCGGGGAGCTGTTTTTT
CDR3 protein: CSASVEEGTSGNFNTGELFF

D gene: NA
J gene: TRBJ1-2
clone size: NA
V gene: TRBV15
CDR3 DNA: TGTGCCACCAGCAGAGGGATGGGGGGGTTTGGCTACACCTTC
CDR3 protein: CATSRGMGGFGYTF

D gene: TRBD1
J gene: TRBJ2-2
clone size: NA
V gene: TRBV24-1
CDR3 DNA: TGTGCCACCAGTGACCCGGGACAGGGGAACACCGGGGAGCTGTTTTTT
CDR3 protein: CATSDPGQGNTGELFF

D gene: NA
J gene: TRBJ2-2
clone size: once
V gene: TRBV6-5
CDR3 DNA: TGTGCCAGCAGTCAGGCCGTGGTCGTCACCGGGGAGCTGTTTTTT
CDR3 protein: CASSQAVVVTGELFF

D gene: NA
J gene: TRBJ2-1
clone size: NA
V gene: TRBV12-5
CDR3 DNA: TGTGCTAGTGGCCCCCCAGGGGCGGGCTCCAATGAGCAGTTCTTC
CDR3 protein: CASGPPGAGSNEQFF

D gene: NA
J gene: TRBJ2-3
clone size: NA
V gene: TRBV9
CDR3 DNA: TGTGCCAGCAGCGTAGCCCCTATCCCAGATACGCAGTATTTT
CDR3 protein: CASSVAPIPDTQYF

D gene: TRBD2
J gene: TRBJ2-5
clone size: NA
V gene: TRBV7-2
CDR3 DNA: TGTGCCAGCAGCTTAGCCCTAACTAGCGGGCAAGAGACCCAGTACTTC
CDR3 protein: CASSLALTSGQETQYF

D gene: NA
J gene: TRBJ2-1
clone size: NA
V gene: TRBV5-1
CDR3 DNA: TGCGCCAGCAGCTTGGACAGCTCCTACAATGAGCAGTTCTTC
CDR3 protein: CASSLDSSYNEQFF

D gene: NA
J gene: TRBJ2-3
clone size: NA
V gene: TRBV7-3
CDR3 DNA: TGTGCCAGCAGCTTGGACAGAGCTAGCACAGATACGCAGTATTTT
CDR3 protein: CASSLDRASTDTQYF

D gene: TRBD2
J gene: TRBJ2-3
clone size: once
V gene: TRBV3-1/TRBV3-2
CDR3 DNA: TGTGCCAGCAGTGGACTAGCGGGAGCGGATACGCAGTATTTT
CDR3 protein: CASSGLAGADTQYF

D gene: NA
J gene: TRBJ2-6
clone size: few
V gene: TRBV19
CDR3 DNA: TGTGCCAGTAGTATTTCCGGCTCTGGGGCCAACGTCCTGACTTTC
CDR3 protein: CASSISGSGANVLTF

D gene: TRBD1
J gene: TRBJ1-1
clone size: NA
V gene: TRBV18
CDR3 DNA: TGTGCCAGCTCCCCCCTCCAGGGGGAGAACACTGAAGCTTTCTTT
CDR3 protein: CASSPLQGENTEAFF

D gene: TRBD1
J gene: TRBJ1-1
clone size: NA
V gene: TRBV7-9
CDR3 DNA: TGTGCCAGCAGCTTTGACAGGGTGACTGAAGCTTTCTTT
CDR3 protein: CASSFDRVTEAFF

D gene: TRBD2
J gene: TRBJ2-7
clone size: NA
V gene: TRBV6-5
CDR3 DNA: TGTGCCAGCACCCGGAGGCAAGCGGGAGAAGGGGAGCAGTACTTC
CDR3 protein: CASTRRQAGEGEQYF

D gene: TRBD2
J gene: TRBJ2-1
clone size: NA
V gene: TRBV7-9
CDR3 DNA: TGTGCCAGCAGCTTAAGCGGTAGCGGGACTGGACCCGACAATGAGCAGTTCTTC
CDR3 protein: CASSLSGSGTGPDNEQFF

D gene: TRBD1
J gene: TRBJ1-6
clone size: NA
V gene: TRBV18
CDR3 DNA: TGTGCCAGCTCACCGCTGGACAAGGGGGCCTCACCCCTCCACTTT
CDR3 protein: CASSPLDKGASPLHF

D gene: TRBD1
J gene: TRBJ2-7
clone size: NA
V gene: TRBV6-5
CDR3 DNA: TGTGCCAGCAAGGGGACAGGGAAAGGGGAGCAGTACTTC
CDR3 protein: CASKGTGKGEQYF

D gene: NA
J gene: TRBJ2-6
clone size: NA
V gene: TRBV7-3
CDR3 DNA: TGTGCCAGCAGGGGGGGGGCCGGGGCCAACGTCCTGACTTTC
CDR3 protein: CASRGGAGANVLTF

D gene: NA
J gene: TRBJ1-2
clone size: few
V gene: TRBV7-9
CDR3 DNA: TGTGCCAGCAGCTTAGAACAGGGCTATGGCTACACCTTC
CDR3 protein: CASSLEQGYGYTF

D gene: TRBD1
J gene: TRBJ2-1
clone size: NA
V gene: TRBV5-8
CDR3 DNA: TGTGCCAGCAGCAAGCCGGGACAGGGCAGCTCCTACAATGAGCAGTTCTTC
CDR3 protein: CASSKPGQGSSYNEQFF

D gene: NA
J gene: TRBJ1-1
clone size: NA
V gene: TRBV28
CDR3 DNA: TGCACAGCATGTGGTGTCATGAACACTGAAGCTTTCTTT
CDR3 protein: CTACGVMNTEAFF

D gene: NA
J gene: TRBJ1-2
clone size: NA
V gene: TRBV6-5
CDR3 DNA: TGTGCCAGCAAAGAAGGGGGGGCGGAAGGCTACACCTTC
CDR3 protein: CASKEGGAEGYTF

D gene: TRBD2
J gene: TRBJ2-3
clone size: NA
V gene: TRBV28
CDR3 DNA: TGTGCCAGCAGTTTAGGGCGGGAGGGCCACGCAGATACGCAGTATTTT
CDR3 protein: CASSLGREGHADTQYF

D gene: NA
J gene: TRBJ1-3
clone size: NA
V gene: TRBV5-4
CDR3 DNA: TGTGCCAGCAGCTTGTACTACGTTGGAGGGGGAAACACCATATATTTT
CDR3 protein: CASSLYYVGGGNTIYF

D gene: NA
J gene: TRBJ2-1
clone size: NA
V gene: TRBV2
CDR3 DNA: TGTGCCAGCAGTGATGGTAGCCCCTTCAACGACAATGAGCAGTTCTTC
CDR3 protein: CASSDGSPFNDNEQFF

D gene: TRBD1
J gene: TRBJ2-2
clone size: NA
V gene: TRBV10-1
CDR3 DNA: TGCGCCAGCGGGGACAGGCCATCCGGGGAGCTGTTTTTT
CDR3 protein: CASGDRPSGELFF

D gene: NA
J gene: TRBJ2-1
clone size: once
V gene: TRBV7-9
CDR3 DNA: TGTGCCAGCAGCTTAGCTACCTACAATGAGCAGTTCTTC
CDR3 protein: CASSLATYNEQFF

D gene: TRBD2
J gene: TRBJ2-7
clone size: NA
V gene: TRBV6-1
CDR3 DNA: TGTGCCAGCAGTGAACAATTCGGCGGGGGGCTCCTGAGTGAGCAGTACTTC
CDR3 protein: CASSEQFGGGLLSEQYF

D gene: NA
J gene: TRBJ2-3
clone size: NA
V gene: TRBV5-1
CDR3 DNA: TGCGCCAGCGCCCGACAGGCGCTACCCACAGATACGCAGTATTTT
CDR3 protein: CASARQALPTDTQYF

D gene: TRBD2
J gene: TRBJ2-7
clone size: NA
V gene: TRBV9
CDR3 DNA: TGTGCCAGCAGCTCCCGGGGGGGCAAGCAAGACGAGCAGTACTTC
CDR3 protein: CASSSRGGKQDEQYF